These T cell receptor beta chains were read from a single sample in a study of T cells expressing NK-cell markers. TCRdb re-analyzed the 5' RACE reads; it lists each CDR3 protein once, without DNA. In total, the table holds about 300,000 distinct CDR3 sequences. The sequenced material came from blood T cells: a sorted CD56 or NKG2C T cell subset, CD4+ or CD8+ T cells, or bulk PBMC T cells (not recorded which). These receptors were collected from a woman aged 18 to 75 in good health. CDR3s include the opening cysteine and the closing phenylalanine or tryptophan.

J,V,CDR3
TRBJ2-7,TRBV7-9,CASSFEAETNYEQYF
TRBJ2-5,TRBV25-1,CASSGQQETQYF
TRBJ2-5,TRBV5-1,CASSLSLQTQYF
TRBJ2-1,TRBV29-1,CSAGLAPGNEQFF
TRBJ1-4,TRBV13,CASSKGQSNEKLFF
TRBJ1-1,TRBV4-3,CASSQVGSNTEAFF
TRBJ2-5,TRBV24-1,CATSDFTQGMETQYF
TRBJ2-1,TRBV9,CASSVRDFPYNEQFF
TRBJ2-7,TRBV20-1,CSAHGTSGKISYEQYF
TRBJ2-5,TRBV9,CASGYGGTIQETQYF
TRBJ2-5,TRBV29-1,CSVGEGDGKETQYF
TRBJ2-7,TRBV5-1,CASRDRGRSYEQYF
TRBJ1-2,TRBV20-1,CSAPIDRVGGYTF
TRBJ2-5,TRBV29-1,CSVDSRVQETQYF
TRBJ1-2,TRBV20-1,CSAPTPGVPSLGGYTF
TRBJ2-5,TRBV4-3,CASSSTGRTQQETQYF
TRBJ2-3,TRBV5-1,CASRQAGDTQYF
TRBJ2-1,TRBV7-2,CASSLGPGLRAGTYNEQFF
TRBJ2-1,TRBV4-2,CASSQAGGHEQFF
TRBJ2-7,TRBV12-3/TRBV12-4,CASSRNQGANEQYF
TRBJ2-3,TRBV5-1,CASSPRDFRDTQYF
TRBJ2-5,TRBV10-3,CAISESTEETQYF
TRBJ2-2,TRBV7-3,CASSDMGLGAGELFF
TRBJ2-3,TRBV29-1,CSVEGTGQGGDTQYF
TRBJ2-1,TRBV5-1,CASTNFGSRGLSRNEQFF
TRBJ2-3,TRBV2,CAALRGGLTDTQYF
TRBJ2-5,TRBV4-1,CASSQDLGTRVETQYF
TRBJ2-1,TRBV15,CATSLNAGSYNEQFF
TRBJ2-7,TRBV18,CASSTGMENEQYF
TRBJ2-7,TRBV4-3,CASSQGRRDDDEQYF
TRBJ1-4,TRBV5-4,CASSRDQGGEKLFF
TRBJ2-3,TRBV2,CASDRRTSGDTQYF
TRBJ2-3,TRBV29-1,CSVRFGTDTQYF
TRBJ1-5,TRBV12-3/TRBV12-4,CASSQTGGNQPQHF
TRBJ2-1,TRBV28,CASSRQGADEQFF
TRBJ1-5,TRBV2,CASSRDSHSNQPQHF
TRBJ2-2,TRBV9,CASSVAQTGELFF
TRBJ2-1,TRBV9,CASSVWDRGVNEQFF
TRBJ1-3,TRBV20-1,CSASQGNTIYF
TRBJ2-5,TRBV20-1,CSARHGKETQYF
TRBJ2-5,TRBV5-1,CASSYGLAGGTGTQYF
TRBJ1-1,TRBV10-3,CATWIGVGTEAFF
TRBJ2-5,TRBV12-3/TRBV12-4,CASSSRGWQTQYF
TRBJ2-1,TRBV4-3,CASSQDWQELAGVNEQFF
TRBJ2-3,TRBV18,CASSPGHTDTQYF
TRBJ2-2,TRBV12-3/TRBV12-4,CASRAGVNTGELFF
TRBJ2-2,TRBV5-1,CASSLFTDTGELFF
TRBJ2-3,TRBV30,CAWSTNTDTQYF
TRBJ2-3,TRBV3-1,CASPVGVDTQYF
TRBJ2-1,TRBV15,CATSISGLAIYNEQFF